The 22 T cell receptor beta chains given below trace back to one sample, sequenced in a study of neurological immune-mediated disorders. TCRdb reanalysed the 5' RACE reads using MiXCR and keeps one entry per CDR3 protein. Among some 65,000 distinct CDR3 sequences listed, around 5% were seen once. Sequenced input: PBMCs. These receptor sequences come from a woman aged 25 to 39 with multiple sclerosis.

There are many counts of this clonotype. The J gene is TRBJ1-2, the V gene TRBV12-3 or TRBV12-4; 9 bases are shared with TRBD1. V lost 5 bases, J lost 7 bases, and 5 bases stayed unmatched. The CDR3 spans 13 residues. The CDR3 DNA is TGTGCCAGCAGTCCCGGGACAGGGCTTGGCTACACCTTC. This gives the protein CASSPGTGLGYTF.

This clonotype was counted at least ten times. A read error may account for a junction end that differs from germline. The chain joins TRBV5-1 to TRBJ2-2; D is uncertain. This CDR3 has 11 residues. The V gene's germline CDR1 is SGHRS and CDR2 YFSETQ. CDR3 DNA: TGCTCCAGCAGCTTAGCAGGGGAGCTGTTTTTT. Protein product: CSSSLAGELFF.

This clonotype was recorded at least ten times. The gene calls are TRBV4-1 and TRBJ2-2; no clear D. Trimming pared 3 bases from V and 7 bases from J, leaving 12 bases between. Germline loops: CDR1 MGHRA, CDR2 YSYEKL. This CDR3 has 14 residues. CDR3 nucleotide sequence: TGCGCCAGCAGCCACCCCGGTGATTTCGGGGAGCTGTTTTTT. The encoded protein is CASSHPGDFGELFF.

This clonotype occurred a few times. The V gene is TRBV5-1, the J gene TRBJ1-3, with 10 bases that match TRBD1. V was clipped by 5 bases and J by 4 bases; unmatched bases: 6. Germline CDR1 and CDR2: SGHRS and YFSETQ. The CDR3 is made up of 15 amino acids. The CDR3 bases are TGCGCCAGCAGGCCTGACAGGGGGCGAGGAAACACCATATATTTT. Translating it yields CASRPDRGRGNTIYF.

This clonotype appeared a single time. J is TRBJ2-2 and V is TRBV20-1; D is unresolved. Looked up from germline, CDR1 is DFQATT and CDR2 is SNEGSKA (reference sequence). The germline V and J ends were trimmed by 0 bases and 3 bases, with 11 bases remaining between them. This CDR3 region has 15 residues. Written as DNA, the CDR3 is TGCAGTGCTAGAGACCCTAGGAAGGACACCGGGGAGCTGTTTTTT. Translating it yields CSARDPRKDTGELFF.

Remarks on this clonotype: This may come from a read error, since a much larger clone is one base off. This chain joins TRBV20-1 and TRBJ2-4; TRBD1 agrees at 11 bases. With V trimmed by 4 bases and J by 10 bases, 12 bases remained unmatched. Germline CDR1 DFQATT, CDR2 SNEGSKA (reference sequence). The CDR3 contains 15 residues. CDR3 loop: CSANRDRGSPKIQYF. The CDR3, as DNA: TGCAGTGCTAACAGGGACAGGGGGTCCCCAAAAATTCAGTACTTC.

This clonotype was recorded many times. The chain combines TRBV5-1 with TRBJ1-2; TRBD1 matches at 8 bases. The ends lost 4 bases at V and 1 base at J; junction bases unmatched: 6. This CDR3 has 15 residues. Looked up from germline, CDR1 is SGHRS and CDR2 is YFSETQ. The CDR3 nucleotides are TGCGCCAGCAGCCGAGGACAGGGTCTTAACTATGGCTACACCTTC. This encodes CASSRGQGLNYGYTF.

This clonotype was observed at least ten times. The chain couples TRBV6-5 to TRBJ1-2, with a weak D call TRBD1 (5 bases). Per the germline V gene, CDR1 is MNHEY and CDR2 is SVGAGI. CDR3 length equals 12 residues. The V gene lost 5 bases and the J gene lost 8 bases, with 12 bases spanning the gap. The CDR3 nucleotides are TGTGCCAGCAGTAGGCAGGGTGGAGGCTACACCTTC. Translating gives CASSRQGGGYTF.

This clonotype was seen ten or more times. The gene calls are TRBV27 and TRBJ1-1; 8 bases are a match to TRBD1. This CDR3 has 15 amino acids. V lost 4 bases and J lost 6; bases outside the gene matches: 10. Germline CDR1 and CDR2: MNHEY and SMNVEV (reference sequence). CDR3 sequence: CASSSLGQGWAEAFF. CDR3 nucleotide sequence: TGTGCCAGCAGTTCCCTCGGACAGGGTTGGGCTGAAGCTTTCTTT.

This clonotype showed up many times. The chain recombines TRBV29-1 with TRBJ2-3; 9 bases map to TRBD1. V was clipped by 3 bases and J by 2 bases; unmatched bases: 6. The CDR3 has 15 residues. Germline CDR1 reads SQVTM; CDR2 reads ANQGSEA. In nucleotides, the CDR3 is TGCAGCGTTGATATACAGGGGGCTTCCACAGATACGCAGTATTTT. Protein: CSVDIQGASTDTQYF.

This clonotype was counted only a few times. CDR3 DNA sequence: TGTGCCAGCAGTTACGTCACAGATACGCAGTATTTT. Translated: CASSYVTDTQYF. This chain joins TRBV12-3 or TRBV12-4 and TRBJ2-3; D is uncertain. This CDR3 comprises 12 residues. V lost 4 bases and J lost 2, with 4 bases in between.

As to this clonotype: This may be a read error: a much more frequent sequence differs by one nucleotide. The chain has TRBV5-1 and TRBJ2-1; 16 nucleotides match TRBD2. V gave up 4 bases and J gave up 6 bases; unmatched junction bases: 10. The CDR3 consists of 18 residues. Germline lookup yields CDR1 SGHRS and CDR2 YFSETQ. CDR3 amino acids: CASSEPGLAGGTTNEQFF. The CDR3 DNA reads as TGCGCCAGCAGCGAGCCGGGACTAGCGGGGGGGACGACCAATGAGCAGTTCTTC.

This clonotype was counted ten times or more. The chain couples TRBV6-6 to TRBJ2-2, with 8 bases identical to TRBD1. Germline loops: CDR1 MNHNY, CDR2 SVGAGI (reference sequence). Trimming at V came to 8 bases and at J to 0 bases, leaving 2 bases not matched to a gene. This CDR3 comprises 14 residues. The CDR3, as DNA: TGTGCCAGCTCGACAGGGGCGAACACCGGGGAGCTGTTTTTT. It specifies CASSTGANTGELFF.

This clonotype was found many times. The chain links TRBV5-1 to TRBJ2-5; D not resolved. V lost 0 bases to trimming and J lost 5 bases, with 14 bases between them. The CDR3 is 15 amino acids. In germline, CDR1 is SGHRS, CDR2 YFSETQ. The CDR3 nucleotides are TGCGCCAGCAGCTTGGCCGATCACCGTGGGGAGACCCAGTACTTC. This sequence encodes CASSLADHRGETQYF.

The chain carries TRBV20-1 and TRBJ2-3, with D possibly being TRBD1 or TRBD2 (5 bases each). The CDR3 sequence is 15 residues long. V was trimmed by 2 bases and J by 1 base, leaving 13 bases between them. Germline assignment: CDR1 DFQATT and CDR2 SNEGSKA (reference sequence). The CDR3 is CSARPVRGGTDTQYF. The CDR3 coding sequence is TGCAGTGCTAGACCTGTCCGAGGGGGCACAGATACGCAGTATTTT.

The table lists this clonotype with many counts. V is TRBV5-1 and J is TRBJ2-3; tentative D call: TRBD2 (5 bases). CDR1 and CDR2 (germline): SGHRS, YFSETQ. V gave up 2 bases and J gave up 2 bases, with 9 bases separating them. The CDR3 totals 14 residues. The CDR3 DNA is TGCGCCAGCAGCTTTCAGGACTTCACAGATACGCAGTATTTT. Translated, it gives CASSFQDFTDTQYF.

This clonotype appeared many times. The rearrangement uses TRBV28 and TRBJ1-2, with D perhaps TRBD1 (6 bases). Germline assignment: CDR1 MDHEN and CDR2 SYDVKM. V was trimmed by 1 base and J by 2 bases, leaving 14 bases between them. There are 16 residues in the CDR3. Written as DNA, the CDR3 is TGTGCCAGCAGTTTATACCCACAGGGCGGGAACTATGGCTACACCTTC. Translated, it gives CASSLYPQGGNYGYTF.

There are a few counts of this clonotype. This sequence joins TRBV6-6 and TRBJ1-2; D not certain. CDR1 and CDR2 from the germline V gene are MNHNY and SVGAGI (reference sequence). V lost 6 bases and J lost 8, with 10 bases in between. This CDR3 has 11 amino acids. CDR3 in amino acids: CASSGVLGYTF. The CDR3 coding sequence is TGTGCCAGCAGCGGGGTTTTGGGCTACACCTTC.

Regarding this clonotype: The junction departs from germline at one end; a sequencing error may be responsible. The J gene is TRBJ1-5, the V gene TRBV20-1; a weak D match, TRBD1 (5 bases). Germline V gene sequence: CDR1 DFQATT, CDR2 SNEGSKA (reference sequence). This CDR3 is built from 15 residues. In nucleotides, the CDR3 is TGCAGTGCTAGAGTCTGGGACCGAGGAAATCAGCCCCAGAATTTT. Translation gives CSARVWDRGNQPQNF.

This clonotype was picked up a small number of times. One end of the junction varies from germline; a read error may be responsible. V gene TRBV7-2 combines with J gene TRBJ1-5; D is unresolved. CDR3 length equals 14 residues. CDR1 is SGHTA, CDR2 FQGNSA, per germline. The CDR3 DNA is TGTGCCAGCAGTAGGGTGGGGAGTAATCAGCCCCAGAATTTT. Its protein product is CASSRVGSNQPQNF. Based on the CDR3 plus reference TRBV7-2 and TRBJ1-5, the full variable domain is GAGVSQSPSNKVTEKGKDVELRCDPISGHTALYWYRQSLGQGLEFLIYFQGNSAPDKSGLPSDRFSAERTGGSVSTLTIQRTQQEDSAVYLCASSRVGSNQPQNFGDGTRLSIL.

In its sample, this clonotype was seen many times. CDR3 DNA: TGTGCCAGCAGCTTAGGGTATGGTCAGAACCAAGAGACCCAGTACTTC. Its protein product is CASSLGYGQNQETQYF. The chain links TRBV7-8 to TRBJ2-5; no reliable D call. Germline assignment: CDR1 SGHVS and CDR2 FQNEAQ. This CDR3 comprises 16 residues. Trimming took off 1 base at V and 0 bases at J, with 12 bases between the two ends. Full variable domain (rest looked up from reference TRBV7-8 and TRBJ2-5): GAGVSQSPRYKVAKRGQDVALRCDPISGHVSLFWYQQALGQGPEFLTYFQNEAQLDKSGLPSDRFFAERPEGSVSTLKIQRTQQEDSAVYLCASSLGYGQNQETQYFGPGTRLLVL.

This clonotype was counted at least ten times. In DNA form, the CDR3 reads TGTGCCAGCACCCTGACAGTTCATAGCAATCAGCCCCAGCATTTT. Translated, it gives CASTLTVHSNQPQHF. The chain carries TRBV28 and TRBJ1-5; a possible D gene is TRBD1 (5 bases). Germline V gene sequence: CDR1 MDHEN, CDR2 SYDVKM. Trimming pared 7 bases from V and 0 bases from J, leaving 13 bases between. The CDR3 has 15 amino acids.